The 24 T cell receptor beta chains in this list originate from one sample, sequenced in a study of regulatory T cells in long-lasting Graves disease. Time point reported: persistent/refractory GD, antithyroid drugs over 5 years with positive TRAb. PBMCs provided the RNA from which the TCR library was made. Libraries of TCR beta came from iRepertoire HTBI primers plus Arm-PCR of CDR3 regions. TCRdb ran MiXCR on the multiplex PCR reads and lists one entry per CDR3 protein. The profile shows under 450,000 distinct CDR3 sequences, approximately 23% of them singletons. Sequences were derived from peripheral blood mononuclear cells (PBMCs), sampled when the disease was refractory, from a patient treated with antithyroid drugs. These receptors all stem from a woman aged 40 to 49 with Graves disease.

This clonotype was detected a few times. A much bigger clone sits one base away, suggesting this may be a read error. This chain links TRBV6-2 or TRBV6-3 with TRBJ1-4; unclear D gene. There are 17 residues in the CDR3. Germline V gives CDR1 MNHEY, CDR2 SVGEGT. The CDR3 sequence: CAGSYGQRTTTNEKLFF. In nucleotides, the CDR3 is TGTGCCGGCAGTTACGGGCAGAGAACAACAACTAATGAAAAACTGTTTTTT.

This clonotype was seen many times. The chain employs TRBV20-1 and TRBJ2-5, with D maybe TRBD1 (5 bases). Per the germline V gene, CDR1 is DFQATT and CDR2 is SNEGSKA (reference sequence). The length of the CDR3 is 12 residues. Trimming pared 3 bases from V and 3 bases from J, leaving 8 bases between. CDR3 DNA: TGCAGTGCTAGCCGCAGGGAAGAGACCCAGTACTTC. Its translation is CSASRREETQYF.

This clonotype was recorded at least ten times. The genes are TRBV20-1 and TRBJ2-7, with 8 bases fitting TRBD1. The trim removed 5 bases at V and 3 bases at J, leaving 12 bases unmatched. CDR3 length equals 15 residues. CDR1 is DFQATT and CDR2 is SNEGSKA in the germline V gene (reference sequence). CDR3 loop: CSAGVRGTGYYEQYF. The CDR3 DNA follows: TGCAGTGCTGGAGTACGCGGGACAGGCTACTACGAGCAGTACTTC.

This clonotype was picked up many times. This chain links TRBV12-3 or TRBV12-4 with TRBJ1-2, with 9 bases that match TRBD1. V shed 7 bases, J shed 8 bases, and the junction held 8 bases outside the gene matches. This CDR3 spans 13 amino acids. The CDR3 DNA sequence: TGTGCCAGCAACCGGGGACAGGGTGACGGCTACACCTTC. Its translation is CASNRGQGDGYTF.

This clonotype was seen a few times. The genes are TRBV19 and TRBJ2-2; D is ambiguous. Germline V CDR1 and CDR2: LNHDA, SQIVND (reference sequence). V shed 4 bases and J shed 7 bases, with 13 bases lying between them. This CDR3 spans 14 amino acids. The CDR3 bases are TGTGCCAGTAGTAATCGGCTAGGTAACGGGGAGCTGTTTTTT. This translates into CASSNRLGNGELFF.

This clonotype appeared many times. The chain carries TRBV27 and TRBJ2-7; D ambiguous. Trimming pared 3 bases from V and 3 bases from J, leaving 9 bases between. Per the germline V gene, CDR1 is MNHEY and CDR2 is SMNVEV (reference sequence). CDR3 size: 13 residues. In nucleotides, the CDR3 is TGTGCCAGCAGTTTCCTCTCGGGCTACGAGCAGTACTTC. This translates into CASSFLSGYEQYF.

The chain recombines TRBV18 with TRBJ1-1; no clear D. CDR1 and CDR2 (germline): KGHSH, LQKENI. Deletions cut 2 bases from V and 6 bases from J, with 13 bases between. This CDR3 is 14 amino acids long. Here the CDR3 reads CASSPSSGTAEAFF. CDR3 DNA sequence: TGTGCCAGCTCACCATCTTCGGGTACCGCTGAAGCTTTCTTT.

This clonotype was detected ten times or more. The V gene is TRBV2, the J gene TRBJ2-5; D is ambiguous. CDR1 is SNHLY, CDR2 FYNNEI, per germline. This CDR3 is built from 13 residues. V was trimmed by 7 bases and J by 1 base, leaving 10 bases between them. Written as DNA, the CDR3 is TGTGCCAGCATCGGGCTACCCCAAGAGACCCAGTACTTC. Protein product: CASIGLPQETQYF. Drawing the rest from reference TRBV2 and TRBJ2-5, the complete variable domain is EPEVTQTPSHQVTQMGQEVILRCVPISNHLYFYWYRQILGQKVEFLVSFYNNEISEKSEIFDDQFSVERPDGSNFTLKIRSTKLEDSAMYFCASIGLPQETQYFGPGTRLLVL.

The sample holds many counts of this clonotype. V usage is TRBV6-1 and J usage is TRBJ2-7, with 7 bases that match TRBD2. The CDR3 sequence is 15 residues long. V dropped 6 bases and J dropped 2; count of bases not matched to a gene: 10. The V gene's germline CDR1 is MNHNS and CDR2 SASEGT. This CDR3 is CASSHLAGHTYEQYF. CDR3 sequence (DNA): TGTGCCAGCAGCCACTTAGCGGGCCACACCTACGAGCAGTACTTC.

About this clonotype: Since a much larger clone is just one base distant, this may be a read error. The genes are TRBV6-5 and TRBJ2-5; a weak D match, TRBD1 (5 bases). Germline V lookup: CDR1 MNHEY, CDR2 SVGAGI. V was trimmed by 2 bases and J by 7 bases, leaving 14 bases between them. The CDR3 consists of 14 residues. The CDR3 sequence: CASSYGQGRGTQYF. The CDR3 bases are TGTGCCAGCAGTTACGGGCAGGGTAGAGGGACCCAGTACTTC.

Many counts were recorded for this clonotype. The chain employs TRBV6-5 and TRBJ1-1; TRBD1 might be the D (5 bases). This CDR3 comprises 16 residues. CDR1 MNHEY and CDR2 SVGAGI come from the germline V gene. Trimming took 2 bases from V and 8 from J, leaving 21 bases between them. CDR3 region: CASSYRPGTMFQEAFF. The CDR3 DNA follows: TGTGCCAGCAGTTACCGTCCCGGGACGATGTTCCAGGAAGCTTTCTTT.

This clonotype showed up many times. This sequence joins TRBV7-2 and TRBJ2-5; 9 bases line up with TRBD2. Germline V CDR1 and CDR2: SGHTA, FQGNSA. V was clipped by 9 bases and J by 0 bases; unmatched bases: 2. There are 13 residues in the CDR3. CDR3 protein: CARTSGNQETQYF. Written as DNA, the CDR3 is TGTGCCAGGACTAGCGGAAACCAAGAGACCCAGTACTTC.

The V call is TRBV18, the J call TRBJ1-6; D is perhaps TRBD1 (6 bases). Germline loops: CDR1 KGHSH, CDR2 LQKENI. With 4 bases removed from V and 9 bases from J, the gap between germline ends came to 13 bases. The CDR3 length is 14 residues. CDR3 protein: CASSRTDETSPLHF. CDR3 DNA sequence: TGTGCCAGCTCACGGACAGACGAAACTTCACCCCTCCACTTT.

The genes are TRBV28 and TRBJ2-2, with TRBD2 matching 10 bases. In germline, CDR1 is MDHEN, CDR2 SYDVKM. With 7 bases clipped from V and 3 bases from J, the junction kept 11 bases outside the gene matches. There are 17 residues in the CDR3. CDR3 in amino acids: CASTDRTSGLYTGELFF. In nucleotides, the CDR3 is TGTGCCAGCACCGATAGGACTAGCGGTTTATACACCGGGGAGCTGTTTTTT.

This clonotype has only a few counts. V gene TRBV18 combines with J gene TRBJ1-6, with a tentative D call TRBD1 (5 bases). The V gene lost 6 bases and the J gene lost 7 bases, with 13 bases spanning the gap. The CDR3 totals 14 residues. CDR1 and CDR2 (germline): KGHSH, LQKENI. The CDR3 protein is CASSAGRTNSPLHF. DNA of the CDR3: TGTGCCAGCTCTGCAGGGAGAACAAATTCACCCCTCCACTTT.

This clonotype has a count of ten or more. The gene calls are TRBV6-1 and TRBJ1-4; 10 bases match TRBD1. The V segment lost 6 bases and the J segment 6 bases; nucleotides outside the gene matches: 7. Germline V lookup: CDR1 MNHNS, CDR2 SASEGT. The CDR3 has 15 amino acids. As DNA, the CDR3 is TGTGCCAGCAGATCCTTCGGGACAGGGGATGAAAAACTGTTTTTT. Translated: CASRSFGTGDEKLFF.

In its sample, this clonotype was seen once. This chain uses TRBV28 with TRBJ2-3; unclear D gene. The CDR3 has 16 residues. V lost 6 bases, J lost 0 bases, and 16 bases lay in between. The germline CDR1 and CDR2 sequences are MDHEN and SYDVKM. The CDR3 region is CASSLEIVTSTDTQYF. CDR3 coding DNA: TGTGCCAGCAGCCTGGAAATAGTAACTAGCACAGATACGCAGTATTTT. The full variable domain, with the rest looked up from reference TRBV28 and TRBJ2-3, is DVKVTQSSRYLVKRTGEKVFLECVQDMDHENMFWYRQDPGLGLRLIYFSYDVKMKEKGDIPEGYSVSREKKERFSLILESASTNQTSMYLCASSLEIVTSTDTQYFGPGTRLTVL.

The genes are TRBV9 and TRBJ2-2; the match to TRBD2 covers 7 bases. The CDR3 extends over 16 amino acids. V lost 3 bases to trimming and J lost 0 bases; unmatched junction nucleotides: 5. Germline CDR1 and CDR2: SGDLS and YYNGEE. CDR3 DNA: TGTGCCAGCAGCGCGCTAGCGGATGCGAACACCGGGGAGCTGTTTTTT. It specifies CASSALADANTGELFF.

J is TRBJ2-5 and V is TRBV7-3; D possibly corresponds to TRBD2 (6 bases). V lost 1 base and J 4 bases, leaving 13 bases between the germline ends. Germline loops: CDR1 SGHTA, CDR2 FQGTGA. CDR3 length: 15 residues. CDR3 protein: CASSLNGGGGETQYF. The DNA of the CDR3 is TGTGCCAGCAGCTTAAATGGGGGAGGAGGAGAGACCCAGTACTTC.

This clonotype has at least ten counts. The chain's CDR3 is CASSLDVGPQHF. The CDR3 DNA follows: TGTGCCAGCAGTTTGGACGTTGGTCCCCAGCATTTT. The rearrangement uses TRBV28 and TRBJ1-5; D is undetermined. This CDR3 has 12 amino acids. Germline CDR1 reads MDHEN; CDR2 reads SYDVKM. The germline V and J ends were trimmed by 3 bases and 10 bases, with 10 bases remaining between them.

Of note for this clonotype: The CDR3 end shows no conserved phenylalanine or tryptophan, and so a read error is likely. V usage is TRBV11-2 and J usage is TRBJ2-6; D might be TRBD1 (6 bases). Trimming removed 5 bases at V and 3 bases at J, with 14 bases between. Germline V gene lookup returns CDR1 SGHAT and CDR2 FQNNGV. This CDR3 is built from 16 residues. CDR3 bases: TGTGCCAGCAGCGGACAGTTAAAGGGTGGGGCCAACGTCCTGACTTCC. Translation gives CASSGQLKGGANVLTS.

This clonotype was counted many times. This chain uses TRBV10-3 with TRBJ1-1, with D unclear. The CDR3 length is 13 residues. The V end was cut by 2 bases, the J end by 4 bases, with 8 bases between. The germline CDR1 and CDR2 sequences are ENHRY and SYGVKD. As DNA, the CDR3 is TGTGCCATCAGTGAGATAAAGGGCACTGAAGCTTTCTTT. Translation gives CAISEIKGTEAFF.

This clonotype was seen repeatedly, ten times or more. The CDR3 protein is CASSYSTGLGAGELFF. The CDR3 nucleotides read TGTGCCAGCAGTTACTCGACGGGATTGGGAGCCGGGGAGCTGTTTTTT. The chain carries TRBV6-6 and TRBJ2-2; TRBD2 might be the D (5 bases). Trimming removed 0 bases at V and 6 bases at J, with 14 bases between. This CDR3 is built from 16 residues. The germline V gene encodes CDR1 MNHNY and CDR2 SVGAGI (reference sequence).

This clonotype was recorded many times. The chain combines TRBV28 with TRBJ1-4; 8 bases fit TRBD1. This CDR3 spans 18 amino acids. V dropped 2 bases and J dropped 5; count of bases not matched to a gene: 13. CDR1 and CDR2 from the germline V gene are MDHEN and SYDVKM. The CDR3 reads CASSLERTGFVGNEKLFF. The CDR3 DNA reads as TGTGCCAGCAGTTTAGAGAGGACAGGGTTTGTCGGGAATGAAAAACTGTTTTTT.